What follows describes a single T cell receptor (beta chain). These data are taken from a study of OX40 agonist ivuxolimab in advanced cancers. A history of autoimmune disease or systemic immunosuppression excluded patients. The germline V gene has CDR1 PRHDT and CDR2 FYEKMQ (reference sequence). The CDR3 is made up of 14 amino acids. Trimming cost V 0 bases and J 11 bases, with 16 bases left between them. Here immunoSEQ multiplex PCR was the method, and the copy in TCRdb shows in-frame clones only, minus some. The table records 20,000 to 30,000 clones, around nine tenths of them present only once. This sequence joins TRBV13 and TRBJ1-1; D not resolved. The source of this sequence is an adult with an advanced solid tumor such as melanoma, head and neck, liver or kidney cancer. Sequenced here: CD4+ or CD8+ T cells sorted from blood, sampled in a trial of the OX40 agonist ivuxolimab. The CDR3 bases are TGTGCCAGCAGCTTAGGGAGCCGAGACGGATTTGCTTTCTTT. Amino acids: CASSLGSRDGFAFF.